This entry lists 2 T cell receptor beta chains sequenced from one sample in a study of T-cell memory formation after mild COVID-19. TCRdb redid the calling of the 5' RACE reads with MiXCR, one entry per CDR3 protein. The data contain a few hundred thousand distinct CDR3 sequences, more than 20% of them singletons. Sequenced material: PBMCs or a T cell subset sorted from them (not recorded which). All receptors derive from a man aged 18-30 years who had mild COVID-19 (a few samples of this study predate the infection). Cell type and time point are not known.

This clonotype has at least ten counts. The genes are TRBV6-2 or TRBV6-3 and TRBJ2-7; possibly TRBD2 for D (5 bases). Trimming pared 4 bases from V and 4 bases from J, leaving 8 bases between. The V gene's germline CDR1 is MNHEY and CDR2 SVGEGT. The CDR3 spans 12 residues. The CDR3 reads CASSWTGYEQYV. The CDR3 bases are TGTGCCAGCAGTTGGACGGGGTACGAGCAGTACGTC.

In this sample, this clonotype turned up a few times. In DNA form, the CDR3 reads TGTGCCAGTAGAAGGGCAGCCAACCCTTTGAACTCGGGCACTGAAGCTTTCTTT. Translated, it gives CASRRAANPLNSGTEAFF. V usage is TRBV19 and J usage is TRBJ1-1; no definite D call. Looked up from germline, CDR1 is LNHDA and CDR2 is SQIVND (reference sequence). The CDR3 extends over 18 amino acids. With 6 bases removed from V and 4 bases from J, the gap between germline ends came to 27 bases.